These T cell receptor beta chains were read from a single sample in a study of blood T cell repertoires in COVID-19. TCRdb's copy holds only in-frame clones and misses some; the assay was immunoSEQ multiplex PCR. The sample includes about 82,000 clones, over 70% seen only once; the top ten take over 15%. Sequenced input: peripheral blood. The receptors come from a woman aged 60-70 years with acute or convalescent COVID-19. Each CDR3 is given with its conserved first and last residue. The D gene is left open where the match is weak. A clone size is listed for some rows: how often the clone was seen (once, few, many), or a class if it is expanded.

v_gene,abundance,j_gene,d_gene,CDR3nt,CDR3aa
TRBV5-1,-,TRBJ2-2,TRBD1,TGCGCCAGCAGCTTGGTCGCGACAGGGGTAGCCGGGGAGCTGTTTTTT,CASSLVATGVAGELFF
TRBV6-6,-,TRBJ1-2,-,TGTGCCAGCAGTTACTCGAATTCGGGTAACTATGGCTACACCTTC,CASSYSNSGNYGYTF
TRBV3-1/TRBV3-2,-,TRBJ2-2,TRBD1,TGTGCCAGCAGCCAAGTGGGGACAGGGGCCGGGGAGCTGTTTTTT,CASSQVGTGAGELFF
TRBV19,few,TRBJ2-2,TRBD1,TGTGCCAGTAGTCTCCGGGACAGGGAGACCGGGGAGCTGTTTTTT,CASSLRDRETGELFF
TRBV11-1,-,TRBJ1-1,TRBD1,TGTGCCAGCAGCCTACAGACAGGGGTTTTCGCTTTCTTT,CASSLQTGVFAFF
TRBV19,-,TRBJ1-1,TRBD1,TGTGCCAGTAGTACCAACAGGGGCACTGAAGCTTTCTTT,CASSTNRGTEAFF
TRBV12-3/TRBV12-4,-,TRBJ1-6,-,TGTGCCAGCAGTTCATGGCCTTCACCCCTCCACTTT,CASSSWPSPLHF
TRBV25-1,-,TRBJ2-3,TRBD2,TGTGCCAGCAGATCACGGGGGGGCGTTTTAGATACGCAGTATTTT,CASRSRGGVLDTQYF
TRBV4-3,-,TRBJ1-1,TRBD1,TGCGCCAGCAGCCAAGATGGGCAGGGGGGCACTGAAGCTTTCTTT,CASSQDGQGGTEAFF
TRBV7-9,-,TRBJ1-5,-,TGTGCCAGCAGCCCCCCGGGGGGAAGCAATCAGCCCCAGCATTTT,CASSPPGGSNQPQHF
TRBV6-1,once,TRBJ1-6,TRBD1,TGTGCCAGCAGTGAATTTCGCTCGGGACAGGGGGCTAATAATTCACCCCTCCACTTT,CASSEFRSGQGANNSPLHF
TRBV5-1,few,TRBJ2-1,TRBD2,TGCGCCAGCAGCACAAGCCTAGCGGGGGGGCCGGAGAATGAGCAGTTCTTC,CASSTSLAGGPENEQFF
TRBV18,-,TRBJ2-5,TRBD2,TGTGCCAGCTCACCAACGACTAGCGGGGGCCAAGAGACCCAGTACTTC,CASSPTTSGGQETQYF